This T cell receptor (beta chain) was identified in a study of cytomegalovirus exposure and HLA in healthy donors. Whole-study context: Earlier, 117 million unique TCR beta sequences were recovered from around 180 million T cells by an analysis. Study conclusions and caveats: Researchers reported in a later analysis that a missense DCLRE1C variant was tied to TCR beta V- and J-gene trimming. Certain sequence variants were highly shared and formed a cluster, and this cluster was likely a sequencing artifact.

The PCR had 60 Vbeta and 13 Jbeta primers. Method: immunoSEQ multiplex PCR; TCRdb's copy keeps in-frame clones and lacks some. The table lists 150,000 to 200,000 clones, about 80% of them singletons. Regarding this clone: Its antigen remains unknown.

This CDR3 is built from 14 residues. The germline V gene encodes CDR1 MNHEY and CDR2 SVGAGI. The V end was cut by 0 bases, the J end by 4 bases, with 9 bases between. The TCR comes from a woman in her 40s in good health and CMV-seronegative. The specimen was PBMCs. The V gene is TRBV6-5, the J gene TRBJ2-5; D gene uncertain. The CDR3 loop reads CASSYSKGGETQYF. The CDR3 DNA follows: TGTGCCAGCAGTTACTCGAAAGGCGGAGAGACCCAGTACTTC.